The following is a TCR beta chain sequence with its context. What it recognizes is unknown. Assay execution proceeded at the deep level. Replicate PCRs from sorted subsets contained roughly 220 ng DNA, which is approximately 30,000 T cell genomes. The repertoire was sequenced with immunoSEQ multiplex PCR; TCRdb's copy has only in-frame clones and lacks some. Of about 2 million clones listed, 85% to 95% are singletons. The sample comes from a study of shared clonotypes between healthy human individuals. Study-wide background: The cohort comprised a couple of women and a few men. Their ages spanned 18 to 49 years. Overall study results and limits: Estimated clonotype richness was generally higher in naive than memory subsets.

The V gene end was trimmed by 1 base and the J gene end by 8 bases; junction bases not matched to a gene: 7. This CDR3 spans 15 amino acids. Germline V lookup: CDR1 MGHRA, CDR2 YSYEKL. The sequence was collected from a man in his late teens or twenties in good health. Source material: naive CD4+ T cells sorted from blood. The subset: CD45RA+ positively selected. This chain connects TRBV4-1 to TRBJ1-2, with TRBD1 identical over 10 bases. The CDR3 DNA sequence: TGCGCCAGCAGCCAAGGCGACAGGGGGCAAGAAGGCTACACCTTC. This gives the protein CASSQGDRGQEGYTF.